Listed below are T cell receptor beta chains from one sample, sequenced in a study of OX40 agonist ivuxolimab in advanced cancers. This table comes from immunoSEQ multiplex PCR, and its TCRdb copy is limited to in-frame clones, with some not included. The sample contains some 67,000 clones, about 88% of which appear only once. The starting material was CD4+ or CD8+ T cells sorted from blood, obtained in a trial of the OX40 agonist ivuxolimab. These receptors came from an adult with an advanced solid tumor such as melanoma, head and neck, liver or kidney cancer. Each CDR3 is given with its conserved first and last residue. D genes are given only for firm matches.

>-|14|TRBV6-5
CASRPYRDQGGYTF
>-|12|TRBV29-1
CSSLSQGYGYTF
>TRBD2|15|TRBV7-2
CASSLSGMDPDTQYF
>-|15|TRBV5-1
CASSSESRSYNEQFF
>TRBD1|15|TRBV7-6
CASSPRQGFGNEQFF
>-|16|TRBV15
CATSRDRASPNYGYTF
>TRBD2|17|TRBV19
CASSKQLAGGTPYEQYF
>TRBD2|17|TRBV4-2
CASSQDRATSASYEQYF
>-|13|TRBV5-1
CASSSGEADTQYF
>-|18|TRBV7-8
CASSRRRAGLGRYNEQFF
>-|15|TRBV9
CASSARDTDTDTQYF
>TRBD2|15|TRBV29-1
CSVELAGVWYNEQFF
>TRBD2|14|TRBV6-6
CASSYSSGGREQYF
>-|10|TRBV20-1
CSVLKEKLFF
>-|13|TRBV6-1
CASSVLKNYGYTF
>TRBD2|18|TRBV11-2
CASSPTRRSTGTSFSQGF
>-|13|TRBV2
CASTGQSDSPLHF
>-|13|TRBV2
CASSVEGTGELFF
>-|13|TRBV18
CASSLTGSAEAFF
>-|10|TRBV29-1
CSGGMDTQYF
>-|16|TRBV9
CASSASLKMNTGELFF
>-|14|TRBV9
CASSVDQGKDTQYF
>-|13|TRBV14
CASSQFGRQRYTF
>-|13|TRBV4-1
CASSQSQLTEAFF
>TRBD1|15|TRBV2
CASSPGQGVGDTQYF
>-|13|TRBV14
CASSGSGLSEQYF
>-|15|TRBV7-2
CASSLSQASTYEQYF
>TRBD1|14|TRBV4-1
CASSRGQVNQPQHF
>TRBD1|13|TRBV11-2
CASSPTGADGYTF
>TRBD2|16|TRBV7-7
CASSRSSGTNTGELFF
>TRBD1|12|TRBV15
CATSFQDRDYTF
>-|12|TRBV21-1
CASKFPTGELFF
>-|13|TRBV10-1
CASSESGFYEQYF
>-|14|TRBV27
CASSLLMSTDTQYF
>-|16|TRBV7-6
CASSPRPSSGANVLTF
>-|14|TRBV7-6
CASSLAQKGYEQYF
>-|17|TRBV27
CASSLDAIGQINTEAFF
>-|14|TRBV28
CASTISLMGTEAFF
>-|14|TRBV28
CATQGYSGANVLTF
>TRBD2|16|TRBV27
CASSFYSGRAADTQYF
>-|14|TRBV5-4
CASSVRSGSTEAFF
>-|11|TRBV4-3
CASSQPGELFF
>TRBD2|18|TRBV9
CASSTGVAGGPGTGELFF
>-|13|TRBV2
CASSEILGKPQHF
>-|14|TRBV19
CASSIQGSNQPQHF
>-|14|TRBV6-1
CASRDPGRSNEQFF